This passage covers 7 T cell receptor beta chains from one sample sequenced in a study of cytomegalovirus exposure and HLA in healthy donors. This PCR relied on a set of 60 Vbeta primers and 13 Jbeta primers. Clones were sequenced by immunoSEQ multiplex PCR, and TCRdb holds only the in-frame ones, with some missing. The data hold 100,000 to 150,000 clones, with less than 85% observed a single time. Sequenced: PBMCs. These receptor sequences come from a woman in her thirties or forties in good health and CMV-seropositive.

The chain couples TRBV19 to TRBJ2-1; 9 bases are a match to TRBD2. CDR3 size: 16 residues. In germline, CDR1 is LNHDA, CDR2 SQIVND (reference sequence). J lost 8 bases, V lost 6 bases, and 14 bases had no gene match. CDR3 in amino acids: CASSLLGAGGRDEQFF. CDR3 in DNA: TGTGCCAGTAGCCTACTTGGGGCGGGGGGGCGGGATGAGCAGTTCTTC.

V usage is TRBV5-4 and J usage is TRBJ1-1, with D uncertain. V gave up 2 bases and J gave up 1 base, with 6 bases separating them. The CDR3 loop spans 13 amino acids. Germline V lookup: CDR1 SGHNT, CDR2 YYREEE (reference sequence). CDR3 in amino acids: CASSFGANTEAFF. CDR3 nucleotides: TGTGCCAGCAGCTTCGGAGCGAACACTGAAGCTTTCTTT. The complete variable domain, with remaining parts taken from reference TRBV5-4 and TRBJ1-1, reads ETGVTQSPTHLIKTRGQQVTLRCSSQSGHNTVSWYQQALGQGPQFIFQYYREEENGRGNFPPRFSGLQFPNYSSELNVNALELDDSALYLCASSFGANTEAFFGQGTRLTVV.

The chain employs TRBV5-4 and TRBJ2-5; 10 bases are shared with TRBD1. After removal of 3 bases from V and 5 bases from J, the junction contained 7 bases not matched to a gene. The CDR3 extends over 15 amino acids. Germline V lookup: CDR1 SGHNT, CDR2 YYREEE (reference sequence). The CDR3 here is CASSSNDRGPETQYF. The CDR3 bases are TGTGCCAGCAGCTCTAACGACAGGGGGCCGGAGACCCAGTACTTC. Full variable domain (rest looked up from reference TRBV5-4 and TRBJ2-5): ETGVTQSPTHLIKTRGQQVTLRCSSQSGHNTVSWYQQALGQGPQFIFQYYREEENGRGNFPPRFSGLQFPNYSSELNVNALELDDSALYLCASSSNDRGPETQYFGPGTRLLVL.

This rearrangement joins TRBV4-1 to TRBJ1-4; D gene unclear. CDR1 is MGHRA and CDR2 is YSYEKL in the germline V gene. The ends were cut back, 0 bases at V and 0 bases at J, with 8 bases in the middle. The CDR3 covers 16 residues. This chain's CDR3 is CASSQDVATTNEKLFF. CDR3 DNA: TGCGCCAGCAGCCAAGATGTAGCGACAACTAATGAAAAACTGTTTTTT.

Here the CDR3 DNA reads TGTGCCACCTCACCGGGACTAGCGGGAGGGCCGGCCAAAAACATTCAGTACTTC. Amino acids: CATSPGLAGGPAKNIQYF. The rearrangement uses TRBV28 and TRBJ2-4, with 16 bases aligning to TRBD2. Germline loops: CDR1 MDHEN, CDR2 SYDVKM. The CDR3 sequence is 18 residues long. J lost 1 base, V lost 10 bases, and 10 bases had no gene match.

The CDR3 spells CASRASGGLSGAQYF. In DNA, the CDR3 is TGCGCCAGCAGGGCTAGCGGGGGCCTTTCGGGGGCCCAGTACTTC. The rearrangement uses TRBV5-1 and TRBJ2-5; 10 bases fit TRBD2. This CDR3 is built from 15 residues. Germline lookup yields CDR1 SGHRS and CDR2 YFSETQ. J lost 9 bases, V lost 5 bases, and 13 bases had no gene match.

CDR3 nucleotides: TGTGCCAGCAGCTTAGGACAGGGGTACAATGAAAAACTGTTTTTT. This gives the protein CASSLGQGYNEKLFF. The chain employs TRBV7-8 and TRBJ1-4, with 8 bases aligning to TRBD1. The CDR3 totals 15 residues. The germline V gene encodes CDR1 SGHVS and CDR2 FQNEAQ. The J segment lost 5 bases and the V segment lost 1 base, leaving 3 bases of the junction unmatched.